The 8 T cell receptor beta chains below come from one sample, sequenced in a study of T cell changes during pregnancy in multiple sclerosis. Profiled with immunoSEQ multiplex PCR; TCRdb holds only in-frame clones, not every one. The table lists some 60,000 clones, roughly nine tenths of them singletons. This material consisted of peripheral blood, taken in the first trimester of pregnancy. These TCRs come from a female donor in good health, enrolled as a control in a pregnancy study.

V usage is TRBV7-2 and J usage is TRBJ2-1; D perhaps matches TRBD2 (6 bases). This CDR3 region has 15 residues. Germline V lookup: CDR1 SGHTA, CDR2 FQGNSA. V was clipped by 5 bases and J by 2 bases, with 13 bases between them. CDR3 nucleotides: TGTGCCAGCAGCCTACTAGCTAGCACCTACAATGAGCAGTTCTTC. Amino acid sequence: CASSLLASTYNEQFF.

V is TRBV27 and J is TRBJ2-7, with D maybe TRBD2 (6 bases). The CDR3 is 15 residues long. The V end lost 3 bases, the J end lost 6 bases, and 18 bases lay between the germline ends. Germline lookup yields CDR1 MNHEY and CDR2 SMNVEV (reference sequence). CDR3 sequence reads: CASSFGTGASGEQYF. CDR3 sequence (DNA): TGTGCCAGCAGTTTCGGGACGGGAGCCTCCGGCGAGCAGTACTTC.

The rearrangement uses TRBV18 and TRBJ2-6; unclear D gene. The V end was cut by 0 bases, the J end by 2 bases, with 2 bases between. The CDR3 is 14 amino acids. Germline CDR1 is KGHSH and CDR2 is LQKENI. CDR3 nucleotides: TGTGCCAGCTCACCACCCGCTGGGGCCAACGTCCTGACTTTC. Protein sequence: CASSPPAGANVLTF.

The genes are TRBV6-6 and TRBJ2-2; D not resolved. The CDR3 has 15 amino acids. Germline V gene sequence: CDR1 MNHNY, CDR2 SVGAGI (reference sequence). Trimming shortened V by 4 bases and J by 7 bases, and 16 bases separated the two germline ends. CDR3 region: CASSSAPHADGELFF. The CDR3, as DNA: TGTGCCAGCAGTTCCGCACCACATGCTGACGGGGAGCTGTTTTTT.

The V call is TRBV19, the J call TRBJ1-1; D uncertain. Trimming took off 7 bases at V and 6 bases at J, with 21 bases between the two ends. Germline V gives CDR1 LNHDA, CDR2 SQIVND (reference sequence). The CDR3 is 15 amino acids. CDR3 DNA sequence: TGTGCCAGTATCTTCGTAGGCGCAGAGGTCCCTGAAGCTTTCTTT. Translating gives CASIFVGAEVPEAFF.

The rearrangement uses TRBV15 and TRBJ2-5; tentatively, D is TRBD1 (6 bases). Deletions cut 0 bases from V and 0 bases from J, with 14 bases between. There are 17 residues in the CDR3. Germline V CDR1 and CDR2: LNHNV, YYDKDF (reference sequence). The CDR3 nucleotides are TGTGCCACCAGCAGAGATAGGGAGACAGGCTACCAAGAGACCCAGTACTTC. Translated: CATSRDRETGYQETQYF.

The genes are TRBV28 and TRBJ2-2; TRBD1 is a possible D gene (5 bases). Germline V CDR1 and CDR2: MDHEN, SYDVKM. CDR3 length: 17 residues. V gave up 3 bases and J gave up 4 bases, with 18 bases separating them. CDR3 sequence (DNA): TGTGCCAGCAGTTTGGTAGGGGCCCTCTCTCTCACCGGGGAGCTGTTTTTT. It yields the protein CASSLVGALSLTGELFF. The variable domain in full, completed from reference TRBV28 and TRBJ2-2, reads DVKVTQSSRYLVKRTGEKVFLECVQDMDHENMFWYRQDPGLGLRLIYFSYDVKMKEKGDIPEGYSVSREKKERFSLILESASTNQTSMYLCASSLVGALSLTGELFFGEGSRLTVL.

The rearrangement joins TRBV15 to TRBJ2-5; TRBD2 matches 10 bases. Germline V gene data show CDR1 as LNHNV and CDR2 as YYDKDF (reference sequence). CDR3 size: 17 residues. Trimming removed 1 base from V and 0 bases from J; junction bases left unmatched: 5. CDR3 nucleotides: TGTGCCACCAGCAGAGCACTAGCGGGACTTGACCAAGAGACCCAGTACTTC. This translates into CATSRALAGLDQETQYF.